The 8 T cell receptor beta chains given below trace back to one sample, sequenced in a study of shared clonotypes between healthy human individuals. Assay: immunoSEQ multiplex PCR; the TCRdb copy retains only in-frame clones and omits some. This table holds roughly 2.1 million clones, about 93% found once. As defined, naive CD8 cells were CD45RO-negative and positively selected for CCR7, with terminally differentiated effector memory CD45RA+ cells excluded. Sequenced material: naive CD8+ T cells from PBMCs. The origin of the receptors is a man younger than 35 in good health. Some clones in this sample may be carry-over from other donors' samples.

In nucleotides, the CDR3 is TGTGCCAGCAGCCAGCGGGAGGGACCCTACGAGCAGTACTTC. Amino acids: CASSQREGPYEQYF. The genes are TRBV7-2 and TRBJ2-7, with 10 bases that match TRBD2. Per the germline V gene, CDR1 is SGHTA and CDR2 is FQGNSA. The junction had 3 bases not matched to a gene; V was cut back by 5 bases and J by 2 bases. CDR3 length: 14 residues.

The rearrangement joins TRBV10-2 to TRBJ2-1; D may be TRBD1 or TRBD2 (5 bases each). The CDR3 totals 11 residues. CDR1 WSHSY and CDR2 SAAADI come from the germline V gene. Trimming pared 8 bases from V and 9 bases from J, leaving 11 bases between. The CDR3 spells CASGAGTEQFF. The DNA of the CDR3 is TGCGCCAGCGGAGCCGGGACTGAGCAGTTCTTC.

The chain combines TRBV27 with TRBJ1-5; TRBD1 might be the D (6 bases). The germline gives CDR1 MNHEY, CDR2 SMNVEV (reference sequence). V lost 2 bases to trimming and J lost 5 bases, with 10 bases between them. The CDR3 has 14 amino acids. The CDR3 region has the DNA TGTGCCAGCAGTTTACAGGCAGGGGATCAGCCCCAGCATTTT. Protein sequence: CASSLQAGDQPQHF.

The chain joins TRBV29-1 to TRBJ2-7; D is undetermined. Germline V lookup: CDR1 SQVTM, CDR2 ANQGSEA. CDR3 length equals 11 residues. Trimming stripped 7 bases from V and 3 bases from J, with 10 bases between. The CDR3 here is CSAKIDYEQYF. As DNA, the CDR3 is TGCAGCGCTAAGATAGACTACGAGCAGTACTTC.

V is TRBV28 and J is TRBJ2-7; the D gene is possibly TRBD2 (5 bases). Germline V gives CDR1 MDHEN, CDR2 SYDVKM. This CDR3 spans 14 amino acids. V was cut by 6 bases and J by 5 bases, with 17 bases left in between. CDR3 nucleotides: TGTGCCAGCAGGAGTTTGGGCCTCGGGGACGAGCAGTACTTC. Its translation: CASRSLGLGDEQYF.

The chain recombines TRBV11-2 with TRBJ2-5; 8 positions match TRBD1. V lost 1 base, J lost 7 bases, and 14 bases stayed unmatched. The germline V gene encodes CDR1 SGHAT and CDR2 FQNNGV. The CDR3 loop spans 17 amino acids. CDR3 coding DNA: TGTGCCAGCAGCTTAGTTTGGTCCAGGGGGCGAGAGGGGACCCAGTACTTC. This gives the protein CASSLVWSRGREGTQYF. Full variable domain (missing parts from reference TRBV11-2 and TRBJ2-5): EAGVAQSPRYKIIEKRQSVAFWCNPISGHATLYWYQQILGQGPKLLIQFQNNGVVDDSQLPKDRFSAERLKGVDSTLKIQPAKLEDSAVYLCASSLVWSRGREGTQYFGPGTRLLVL.

The rearrangement uses TRBV4-3 and TRBJ1-4; D is uncertain. The CDR3 runs to 17 residues. Germline values: CDR1 LGHNA, CDR2 YSLEER. V was cut by 0 bases and J by 8 bases, with 19 bases left in between. The CDR3 nucleotides read TGCGCCAGCAGCCAAGACGCCCTCACCAGTCCGGGGGAAAAACTGTTTTTT. Translated: CASSQDALTSPGEKLFF.

V and J are TRBV28 and TRBJ2-5; TRBD2 aligns across 11 bases. CDR1 MDHEN and CDR2 SYDVKM come from the germline V gene. With 5 bases clipped from V and 3 bases from J, the junction kept 11 bases outside the gene matches. This CDR3 has 17 residues. The CDR3 protein is CASSGVAGGPREETQYF. CDR3 DNA sequence: TGTGCCAGCAGTGGGGTAGCGGGAGGGCCGCGGGAAGAGACCCAGTACTTC.